Shown below are 17 T cell receptor beta chains from a single sample sequenced in a study of metastatic and nonmetastatic thyroid tumors. Using MiXCR, TCRdb re-called clones from the PCR reads. The repertoire consists of fewer than 50,000 clones, with roughly 15% occurring once and the leading ten covering about 20%. The entire patient cohort was treatment-naive prior to thyroid surgery. Source material: blood. These receptors were obtained from a female donor with papillary thyroid cancer or a benign thyroid nodule (not recorded which). Some clones in this sample may be carry-over from other donors' samples.

The V gene is TRBV18, the J gene TRBJ2-5; unclear D gene. Trimming removed 4 bases from V and 2 bases from J, with 2 bases in between. The germline gives CDR1 KGHSH, CDR2 LQKENI. CDR3 length: 11 amino acids. CDR3 in amino acids: CASSLQETQYF. CDR3 nucleotide sequence: TGTGCCAGCTCACTACAAGAGACCCAGTACTTC. The complete variable domain, with remaining parts taken from reference TRBV18 and TRBJ2-5, reads NAGVMQNPRHLVRRRGQEARLRCSPMKGHSHVYWYRQLPEEGLKFMVYLQKENIIDESGMPKERFSAEFPKEGPSILRIQQVVRGDSAAYFCASSLQETQYFGPGTRLLVL.

This clone showed up many times. The chain combines TRBV19 with TRBJ1-6; 8 bases map to TRBD1. V was pared by 3 bases and J by 8 bases, with 6 bases of the junction left unmatched. Germline values: CDR1 LNHDA, CDR2 SQIVND (reference sequence). CDR3 length equals 15 residues. The CDR3 DNA is TGTGCCAGTAGTATTTCGAACAGGGGGGATTCACCCCTCCACTTT. Its translation: CASSISNRGDSPLHF.

This clone has a count of ten or more. This chain connects TRBV5-1 to TRBJ1-1, with unresolved D. This CDR3 is 13 amino acids long. The germline CDR1 and CDR2 sequences are SGHRS and YFSETQ. Trimming stripped 4 bases from V and 1 base from J, with 8 bases between. CDR3 coding DNA: TGCGCCAGCAGCCTCGGATCGAACACTGAAGCTTTCTTT. Protein sequence: CASSLGSNTEAFF.

This clone was seen ten or more times. The chain links TRBV20-1 to TRBJ2-7; D remains ambiguous. The CDR3 covers 12 residues. Germline CDR1 DFQATT, CDR2 SNEGSKA (reference sequence). V lost 5 bases and J lost 1, with 9 bases in between. The CDR3 nucleotides are TGCAGTGCTCCCTCTCCGTCCTACGAGCAGTACTTC. It is translated as CSAPSPSYEQYF.

Many counts were recorded for this clone. The chain has TRBV6-1 and TRBJ2-1; 7 nucleotides line up with TRBD2. This CDR3 region has 14 residues. Germline V gene data show CDR1 as MNHNS and CDR2 as SASEGT. With 6 bases clipped from V and 4 bases from J, the junction kept 6 bases outside the gene matches. The CDR3 sequence is CASRFSGPYNEQFF. Written as DNA, the CDR3 is TGTGCCAGCAGGTTTAGCGGGCCATACAATGAGCAGTTCTTC.

This clone turned up a few times. The germline gene is not matched at one end of the junction; a read error may be the cause. This chain links TRBV15 with TRBJ2-3; 9 bases line up with TRBD2. The germline V gene encodes CDR1 LNHNV and CDR2 YYDKDF (reference sequence). This CDR3 region has 17 residues. Here the CDR3 reads CATSRELISGSTYTQYF. The CDR3 DNA sequence: TGTGCCACCAGCAGAGAGCTTATTAGCGGGAGCACATATACGCAGTATTTT.

This clone was observed many times. The chain is built from TRBV29-1 and TRBJ2-3; tentative D call: TRBD2 (5 bases). The germline gives CDR1 SQVTM, CDR2 ANQGSEA. Trimming removed 7 bases from V and 0 bases from J, with 17 bases in between. This CDR3 region has 15 residues. This CDR3 reads CSASRLPESTDTQYF. CDR3 DNA: TGCAGCGCCTCCAGACTACCGGAGAGCACAGATACGCAGTATTTT.

This clone showed up just a few times. This rearrangement joins TRBV6-1 to TRBJ2-2; no definite D call. The CDR3 is made up of 13 amino acids. The germline gives CDR1 MNHNS, CDR2 SASEGT. The V and J ends lost 8 bases and 6 bases respectively, with 13 bases between them. CDR3 amino acids: CASWLAMSGELFF. The CDR3 coding sequence is TGTGCCAGCTGGTTGGCTATGTCCGGGGAGCTGTTTTTT.

As for this clone: Other DNA sequences in this sample translate to the same CDR3. The chain links TRBV20-1 to TRBJ2-1; D possibly matches TRBD1 or TRBD2 (5 bases each). The CDR3 contains 14 residues. V dropped 5 bases and J dropped 2 bases, with 13 bases sitting between them. The germline V gene has CDR1 DFQATT and CDR2 SNEGSKA (reference sequence). The CDR3 DNA sequence: TGCAGTGCTGATCGGGGCGCTGCCTACAATGAGCAGTTCTTC. It codes for CSADRGAAYNEQFF.

Of note for this clone: The junction departs from the called germline gene at one end, perhaps through a read error. This CDR3 is also generated by other DNA sequences in the sample. The chain employs TRBV10-2 and TRBJ1-1, with D hard to call. CDR3 size: 14 residues. Germline V CDR1 and CDR2: WSHSY, SAAADI. The CDR3 is CASSPGILNTEAFF. Here the CDR3 DNA reads TGCGCCAGCAGCCCCGGCATCCTGAACACTGAAGCCTTCTTT.

This clone was seen at least ten times. V and J are TRBV19 and TRBJ1-5; weak D call: TRBD1 (6 bases). V lost 3 bases to trimming and J lost 2 bases, with 11 bases between them. The CDR3 is 15 amino acids. CDR1 is LNHDA, CDR2 SQIVND, per germline (reference sequence). The CDR3 region has the DNA TGTGCCAGTAGTATCAGGGGATCGGGCAATCAGCCCCAGCATTTT. Protein sequence: CASSIRGSGNQPQHF.

This clone was counted many times. This rearrangement joins TRBV5-1 to TRBJ2-5; the D call may be TRBD1 or TRBD2 (5 bases each). Germline assignment: CDR1 SGHRS and CDR2 YFSETQ. This CDR3 has 15 amino acids. V lost 4 bases and J lost 3, with 16 bases in between. CDR3 residues: CASSPGAPGEETQYF. The DNA for the CDR3 is TGCGCCAGCAGCCCTGGGGCCCCCGGGGAAGAGACCCAGTACTTC.

The genes are TRBV11-2 and TRBJ2-7; D assignment may be TRBD1 or TRBD2 (5 bases each). This CDR3 is 18 amino acids long. The V and J ends lost 2 bases and 2 bases respectively, with 22 bases between them. Germline CDR1 SGHAT, CDR2 FQNNGV. The CDR3 DNA sequence: TGTGCCAGCAGCTTAAAAGGGTCCCACGGGACGAAAACCTACGAGCAGTACTTC. Protein: CASSLKGSHGTKTYEQYF.

The chain recombines TRBV7-3 with TRBJ2-2, with a possible D match to TRBD1 (5 bases). Trimming cost V 5 bases and J 7 bases, with 17 bases left between them. Germline loops: CDR1 SGHTA, CDR2 FQGTGA. The CDR3 is made up of 15 amino acids. CDR3 nucleotides: TGTGCCAGCAGCCCAAGGGGCGCGACGGGCGGGGAGCTGTTTTTT. This codes for CASSPRGATGGELFF.

Many counts were recorded for this clone. The J gene is TRBJ2-3, the V gene TRBV11-3; D gene uncertain. The CDR3 loop spans 12 amino acids. V lost 6 bases and J 4 bases, leaving 8 bases between the germline ends. Germline V gene sequence: CDR1 SGHNT, CDR2 YENEEA. CDR3 in amino acids: CASSLVPDTQYF. In DNA form, the CDR3 reads TGTGCCAGCAGTCTGGTCCCAGATACGCAGTATTTT.

This clone has a count of ten or more. This chain joins TRBV10-2 and TRBJ2-7, with D tentatively TRBD1 (6 bases). Trimming cost V 7 bases and J 6 bases, with 13 bases left between them. The CDR3 runs to 12 residues. In germline, CDR1 is WSHSY, CDR2 SAAADI. CDR3 in DNA: TGCGCCAGCACCTCACAGGGACGCGAGCAGTACTTC. Its protein product is CASTSQGREQYF.

This clone came up many times. The chain uses TRBV29-1 and TRBJ1-2, with D tentatively TRBD1 (5 bases). The germline V gene has CDR1 SQVTM and CDR2 ANQGSEA. The CDR3 is 12 amino acids. With 3 bases removed from V and 7 bases from J, the gap between germline ends came to 12 bases. CDR3 bases: TGCAGCGTTGATAGGCAGGGTGGTGGCTACACCTTC. Translating gives CSVDRQGGGYTF.